The 9 T cell receptor beta chains presented below share a single source sample, sequenced in a study of a mutant IDH1 vaccine in newly diagnosed glioma. Time point: baseline, week 1 (first vaccination visit). As to treatment: pre-vaccination baseline after standard-of-care therapy. TCRdb's copy holds only in-frame clones and misses some; the assay was immunoSEQ multiplex PCR. The table includes about 50,000 clones, roughly 89% detected once. The sequencing here drew on PBMCs, taken from a glioma patient treated with radiotherapy, temozolomide or both. The receptors here all came from a man aged 35-49 years with glioma.

The CDR3 DNA is TGTGCCAGCAAGAGCGTCGGGACGGGGGCGGGCGAGCAGTACTTC. Translation gives CASKSVGTGAGEQYF. The chain employs TRBV6-1 and TRBJ2-7; tentatively, D is TRBD1 or TRBD2 (6 bases each). This CDR3 has 15 residues. Germline V CDR1 and CDR2: MNHNS, SASEGT. V was cut by 7 bases and J by 6 bases, with 22 bases left in between.

The J gene is TRBJ2-7, the V gene TRBV6-1; D is undetermined. Trimming removed 4 bases from V and 12 bases from J, with 16 bases in between. The CDR3 sequence is 12 residues long. From germline, CDR1 is MNHNS and CDR2 SASEGT. This chain's CDR3 is CASSVYYLSLYF. The CDR3 nucleotides are TGTGCCAGCAGTGTTTACTATTTATCATTGTACTTC.

The V call is TRBV10-3, the J call TRBJ2-7, with 8 bases identical to TRBD1. The CDR3 extends over 14 amino acids. The junction had 8 bases not matched to a gene; V was cut back by 5 bases and J by 5 bases. Per germline, CDR1 ENHRY and CDR2 SYGVKD. The CDR3 sequence: CAISTDREAHEQYF. The CDR3 DNA sequence: TGTGCCATCAGTACGGACAGGGAGGCTCACGAGCAGTACTTC.

This sequence joins TRBV5-1 and TRBJ2-7; 10 bases match TRBD2. The J segment lost 2 bases and the V segment lost 4 bases, leaving 3 bases of the junction unmatched. The CDR3 contains 14 residues. CDR1 SGHRS and CDR2 YFSETQ come from the germline V gene. CDR3 sequence (DNA): TGCGCCAGCAGCGTAGCGGGAGGTACCTACGAGCAGTACTTC. Translation gives CASSVAGGTYEQYF.

The chain is built from TRBV5-4 and TRBJ2-6, with a possible D match to TRBD1 (6 bases). V was trimmed by 4 bases and J by 0 bases, leaving 11 bases between them. Germline V gene sequence: CDR1 SGHNT, CDR2 YYREEE (reference sequence). The CDR3 contains 16 residues. The CDR3 DNA reads as TGTGCCAGCAGCCGAACAGGGTCCTCTGGGGCCAACGTCCTGACTTTC. This sequence encodes CASSRTGSSGANVLTF.

This rearrangement joins TRBV6-4 to TRBJ2-1; 10 bases fit TRBD2. Trimming removed 4 bases from V and 7 bases from J; junction bases left unmatched: 10. The CDR3 is made up of 16 amino acids. Germline CDR1 reads MRHNA; CDR2 reads SNTAGT. The CDR3 region is CASSVELAGPRNEQFF. The CDR3 DNA reads TGTGCCAGCAGTGTAGAACTAGCGGGACCTAGGAATGAGCAGTTCTTC.

CDR3 sequence (DNA): TGTGCCAGCAGCTTAAATGGGCTGCTAAAAGAGACCCAGTACTTC. Protein: CASSLNGLLKETQYF. The gene calls are TRBV7-3 and TRBJ2-5; D is undetermined. Germline-derived CDR1 and CDR2 are SGHTA and FQGTGA. The CDR3 has 15 amino acids. The ends were cut back, 1 base at V and 3 bases at J, with 12 bases in the middle.

The V call is TRBV27, the J call TRBJ2-7, with 7 bases identical to TRBD1. J lost 6 bases, V lost 5 bases, and 10 bases had no gene match. CDR3 size: 14 residues. The germline CDR1 and CDR2 sequences are MNHEY and SMNVEV (reference sequence). As DNA, the CDR3 is TGTGCCAGCAGTCCAAAGCCTTACAGGGGCGAGCAGTACTTC. It specifies CASSPKPYRGEQYF.

The CDR3 DNA reads TGTGCCAGCAGTTACTCTCGGCGGGGAGAAGGTGGCTACACCTTC. Protein sequence: CASSYSRRGEGGYTF. The chain couples TRBV6-5 to TRBJ1-2; D unresolved. The V and J ends lost 0 bases and 7 bases respectively, with 15 bases between them. The germline V gene has CDR1 MNHEY and CDR2 SVGAGI. The CDR3 runs to 15 residues.